This T cell receptor (beta chain) was recovered during a study of T cells in women clearing cervical HPV infection. Whole-study context: Blood came at first lesion visit for cases, post-clearance for controls.

immunoSEQ multiplex PCR used an average of 1200 ng genomic DNA. Assay used: immunoSEQ multiplex PCR; TCRdb lists only in-frame clones, some missing. The table lists 20,000 to 25,000 clones. In the case of this clone: The target antigen is unknown. The read finishes 3 residues shy of the CDR3 end, and the germline J gene is used to complete it.

CDR1 and CDR2 (germline): MGHRA, YSYEKL. Trimming took 3 bases from V and 2 from J, leaving 14 bases between them. This CDR3 is built from 15 residues. Study-level results: A classifier using richness and V gene abundances reached an AUC of about 0.83.

The sequence was obtained from a woman aged 18-70 years with a cervical HPV16 infection that either progressed to CIN3+ or cleared (not recorded which). The chain joins TRBV4-1 to TRBJ2-7, with D perhaps TRBD2 (6 bases). The sample comprised blood buffy coat. The part of the CDR3 DNA that was read is TGCGCCAGCAGCCAGTCCGGGACTCACACCTACGAG. This sequence encodes CASSQSGTHTYE. The CDR3 reads in full as CASSQSGTHTYEQYF.